This T cell receptor (beta chain) derives from a study of blood T cell repertoires in COVID-19 (dated by TCRdb to the early 2020s). For the study in its entirety: Collaborator samples came from the United States, Italy and Spain and covered acute and convalescent phases of COVID-19. The prospective study material was composed of cDNA or gDNA derived from T cells, B-cell-depleted T cells, or PBMCs. Deeply sampled blood TCRbeta repertoires from subjects exposed to, actively infected with, or recovered from COVID-19 were included in the dataset. The repertoires were made available in a free public database intended to serve as a resource for research on the immune response to SARS-CoV-2. The samples were drawn from two sources: the first 160 participants of the ongoing ImmuneRACE study, and some 1,300 subjects contributed by 6 global collaborators. Nearly every sample came with metadata listing a de-identified subject ID, COVID-19 status, age in years and sex. Where available, HLA class I and class II types were obtained from metadata supplied by the sample provider rather than from assay-based typing.

Via the germline V gene, CDR1 is SGHTA and CDR2 FQGTGA. The CDR3, cysteine through phenylalanine, is 16 amino acids long. Of all the DNA, just the CDR3 is kept, 48 bases in frame from base 1. Unmatched junction bases come to 8, with V trimmed by 2 bases and J by 6 bases. Here is what the overall study found, with its caveats: The quantity of clinical and demographic metadata differed by source and by participant and was supplied without curation.

To note about this clone: What antigen it recognizes has not been identified. The input lacks base qualities; no much larger clone sits a single base away.

TCRbeta CDR3 regions were amplified from genomic DNA using the immunoSEQ Assay, a bias-controlled multiplex PCR. In the original analysis: The number of nucleated cells in each sample was estimated from the amplification of reference gene primers within the assay. To quantify the absolute abundance of each unique TCRbeta CDR3 rearrangement, sequence reads were collapsed and filtered. For each sample, productive Simpson clonality was calculated by taking the square root of Simpson's diversity index across productive rearrangements. The table comes from immuneACCESS by way of TCRdb, which keeps in-frame sequences with V and J called. Part of the clones is missing from these tables; in studies checked, under half for an unresolved V gene and the rest for unknown reasons. The V and J calls and the clone size are those of that table, but D and trimming were determined from the DNA. In this sample the table shows approximately 76,000 clones, around nine tenths of which occur a single time. The ten largest clones represent approximately 8% of the sample.

Collaborating institutions collected whole blood in K2EDTA tubes following their own protocols. For TCRbeta analysis, collaborator samples were shipped as frozen whole blood, as isolated PBMCs, or as DNA extracted from either sample type. The specimen sequenced was peripheral blood. The sequence joins TRBV7-3 to TRBJ2-2; TRBD2 lines up with 8 middle nucleotides. The origin of this receptor is a man aged 25 to 40 with acute or convalescent COVID-19. The CDR3 is CASSLVAGGISGELFF. The DNA sequence reads TGTGCCAGCAGCTTAGTCGCGGGAGGAATTTCCGGGGAGCTGTTTTTT.